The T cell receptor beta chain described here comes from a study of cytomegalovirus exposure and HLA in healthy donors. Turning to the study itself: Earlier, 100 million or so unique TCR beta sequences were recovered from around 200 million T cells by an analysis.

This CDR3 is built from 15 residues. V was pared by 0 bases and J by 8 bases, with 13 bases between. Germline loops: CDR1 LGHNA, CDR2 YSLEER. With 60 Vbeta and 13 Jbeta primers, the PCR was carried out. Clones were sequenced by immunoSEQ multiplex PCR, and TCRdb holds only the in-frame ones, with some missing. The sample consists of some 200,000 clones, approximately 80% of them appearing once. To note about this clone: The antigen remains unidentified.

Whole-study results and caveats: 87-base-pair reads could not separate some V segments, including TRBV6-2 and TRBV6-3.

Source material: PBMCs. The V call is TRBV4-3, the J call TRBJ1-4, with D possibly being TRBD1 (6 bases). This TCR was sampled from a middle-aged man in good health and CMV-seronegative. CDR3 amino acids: CASSQEGAGQEKLFF. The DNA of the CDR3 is TGCGCCAGCAGCCAAGAAGGGGCAGGACAGGAAAAACTGTTTTTT.